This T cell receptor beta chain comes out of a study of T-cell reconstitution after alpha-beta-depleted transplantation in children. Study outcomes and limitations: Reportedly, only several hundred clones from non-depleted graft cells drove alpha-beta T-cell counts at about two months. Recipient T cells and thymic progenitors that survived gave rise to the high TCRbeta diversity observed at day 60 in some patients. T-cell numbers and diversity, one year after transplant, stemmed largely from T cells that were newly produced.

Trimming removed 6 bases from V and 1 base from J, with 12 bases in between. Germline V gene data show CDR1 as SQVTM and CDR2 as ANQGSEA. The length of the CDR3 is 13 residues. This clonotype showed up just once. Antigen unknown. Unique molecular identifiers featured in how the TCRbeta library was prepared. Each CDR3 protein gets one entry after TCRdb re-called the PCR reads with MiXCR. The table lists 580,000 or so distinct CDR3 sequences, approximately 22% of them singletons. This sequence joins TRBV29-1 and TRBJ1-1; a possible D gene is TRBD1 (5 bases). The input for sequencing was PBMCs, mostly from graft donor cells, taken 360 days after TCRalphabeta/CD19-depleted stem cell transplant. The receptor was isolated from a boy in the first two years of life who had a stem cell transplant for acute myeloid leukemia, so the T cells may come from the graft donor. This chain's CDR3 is CSVGTLRNTEAFF. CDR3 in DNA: TGCAGCGTCGGGACCCTAAGGAACACTGAAGCTTTCTTT.